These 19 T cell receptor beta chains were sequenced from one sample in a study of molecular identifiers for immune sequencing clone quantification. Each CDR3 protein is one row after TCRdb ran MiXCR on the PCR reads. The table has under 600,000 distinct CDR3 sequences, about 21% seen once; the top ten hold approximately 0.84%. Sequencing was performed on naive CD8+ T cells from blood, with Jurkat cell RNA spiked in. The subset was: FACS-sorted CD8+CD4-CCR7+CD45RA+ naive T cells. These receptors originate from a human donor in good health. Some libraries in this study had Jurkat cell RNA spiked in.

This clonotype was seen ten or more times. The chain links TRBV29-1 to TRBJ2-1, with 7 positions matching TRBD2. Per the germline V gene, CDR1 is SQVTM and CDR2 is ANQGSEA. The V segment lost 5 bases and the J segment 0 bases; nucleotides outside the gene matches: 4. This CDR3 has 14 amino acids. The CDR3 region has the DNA TGCAGCGTTAAGCGGGACTACTCCTACAATGAGCAGTTCTTC. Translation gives CSVKRDYSYNEQFF.

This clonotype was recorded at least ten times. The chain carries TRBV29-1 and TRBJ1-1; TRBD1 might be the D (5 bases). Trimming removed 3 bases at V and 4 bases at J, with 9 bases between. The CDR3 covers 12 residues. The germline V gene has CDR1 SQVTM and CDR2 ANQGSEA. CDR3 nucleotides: TGCAGCGTTGAGGTAGGGGCCACTGAAGCTTTCTTT. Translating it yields CSVEVGATEAFF.

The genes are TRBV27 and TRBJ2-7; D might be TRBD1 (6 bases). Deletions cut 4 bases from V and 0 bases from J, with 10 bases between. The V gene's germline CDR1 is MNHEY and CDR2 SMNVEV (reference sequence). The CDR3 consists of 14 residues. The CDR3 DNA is TGTGCCAGCAGTTGGACAGCGAGCTCCTACGAGCAGTACTTC. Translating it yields CASSWTASSYEQYF.

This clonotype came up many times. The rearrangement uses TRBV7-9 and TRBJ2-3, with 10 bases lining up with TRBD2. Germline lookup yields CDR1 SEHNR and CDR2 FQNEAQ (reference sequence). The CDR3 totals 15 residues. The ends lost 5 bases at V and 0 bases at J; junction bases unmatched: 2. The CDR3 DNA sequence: TGTGCCAGCAGCACTAGCGGGGCAAGCACAGATACGCAGTATTTT. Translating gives CASSTSGASTDTQYF.

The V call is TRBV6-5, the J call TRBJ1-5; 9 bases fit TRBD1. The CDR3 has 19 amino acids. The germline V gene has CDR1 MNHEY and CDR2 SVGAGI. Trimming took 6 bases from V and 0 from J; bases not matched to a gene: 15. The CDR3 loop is CASRRSGQGMAYSNQPQHF. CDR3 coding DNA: TGTGCCAGCAGACGCAGCGGACAGGGGATGGCCTATAGCAATCAGCCCCAGCATTTT.

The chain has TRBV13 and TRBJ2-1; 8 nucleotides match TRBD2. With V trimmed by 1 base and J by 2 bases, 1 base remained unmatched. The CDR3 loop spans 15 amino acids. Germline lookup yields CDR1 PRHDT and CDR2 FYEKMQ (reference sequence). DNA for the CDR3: TGTGCCAGCAGCTTAGTTAGCGGGGCCTACAATGAGCAGTTCTTC. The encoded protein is CASSLVSGAYNEQFF.

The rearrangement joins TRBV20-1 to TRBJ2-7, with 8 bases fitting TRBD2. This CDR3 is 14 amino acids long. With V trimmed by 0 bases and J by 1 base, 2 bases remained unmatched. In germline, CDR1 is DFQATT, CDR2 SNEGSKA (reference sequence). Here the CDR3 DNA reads TGCAGTGCTAGAGACGGGAGGGAATCCTACGAGCAGTACTTC. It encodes CSARDGRESYEQYF.

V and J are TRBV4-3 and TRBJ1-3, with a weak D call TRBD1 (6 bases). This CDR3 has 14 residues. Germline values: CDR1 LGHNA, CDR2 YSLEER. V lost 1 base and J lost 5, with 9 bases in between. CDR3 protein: CASSQGGQRNTIYF. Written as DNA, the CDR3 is TGCGCCAGCAGCCAAGGAGGACAGCGAAACACCATATATTTT.

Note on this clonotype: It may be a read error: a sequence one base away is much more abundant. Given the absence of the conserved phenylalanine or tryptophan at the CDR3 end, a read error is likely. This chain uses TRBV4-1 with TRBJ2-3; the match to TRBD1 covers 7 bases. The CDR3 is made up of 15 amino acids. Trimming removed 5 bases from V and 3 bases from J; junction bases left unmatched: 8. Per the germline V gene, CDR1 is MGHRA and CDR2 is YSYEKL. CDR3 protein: CASSSTGPRTDTQYS. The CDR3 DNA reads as TGCGCCAGCAGCTCGACAGGGCCTCGTACAGATACGCAGTATTCT.

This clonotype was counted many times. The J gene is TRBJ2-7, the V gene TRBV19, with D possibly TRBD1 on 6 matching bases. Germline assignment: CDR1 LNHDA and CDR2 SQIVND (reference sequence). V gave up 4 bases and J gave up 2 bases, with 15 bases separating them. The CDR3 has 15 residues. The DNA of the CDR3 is TGTGCCAGTAGTACCGGACCGGGACAACCCTACGAGCAGTACTTC. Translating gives CASSTGPGQPYEQYF.

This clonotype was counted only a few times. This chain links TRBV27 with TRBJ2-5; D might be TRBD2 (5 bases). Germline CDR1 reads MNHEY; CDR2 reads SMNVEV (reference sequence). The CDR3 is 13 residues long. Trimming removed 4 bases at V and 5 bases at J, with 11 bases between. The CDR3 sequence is CASSSGVPETQYF. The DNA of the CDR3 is TGTGCCAGCAGTTCCGGGGTGCCGGAGACCCAGTACTTC.

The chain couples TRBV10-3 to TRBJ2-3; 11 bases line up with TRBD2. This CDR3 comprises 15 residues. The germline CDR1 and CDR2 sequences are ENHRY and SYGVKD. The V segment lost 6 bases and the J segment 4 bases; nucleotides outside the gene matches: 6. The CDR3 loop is CAISPTSGVADTQYF. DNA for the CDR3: TGTGCCATCAGCCCGACTAGCGGGGTGGCAGATACGCAGTATTTT.

CDR3 coding DNA: TGTGCCAGCAGCTCGAAGGTTGGGGGGGGGCCATTAGATACGCAGTATTTT. It is translated as CASSSKVGGGPLDTQYF. The chain is built from TRBV5-6 and TRBJ2-3, with D tentatively TRBD2 (7 bases). Germline CDR1 is SGHDT and CDR2 is YYEEEE. This CDR3 has 17 residues. The V end was cut by 3 bases, the J end by 5 bases, with 22 bases between.

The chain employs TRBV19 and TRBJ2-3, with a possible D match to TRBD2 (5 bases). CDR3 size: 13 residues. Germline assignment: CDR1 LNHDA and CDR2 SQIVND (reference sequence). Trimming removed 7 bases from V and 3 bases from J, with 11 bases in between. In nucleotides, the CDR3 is TGTGCCAGTATGGCTTGGGAGACAGATACGCAGTATTTT. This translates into CASMAWETDTQYF. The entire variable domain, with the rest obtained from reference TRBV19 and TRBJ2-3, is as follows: DGGITQSPKYLFRKEGQNVTLSCEQNLNHDAMYWYRQDPGQGLRLIYYSQIVNDFQKGDIAEGYSVSREKKESFPLTVTSAQKNPTAFYLCASMAWETDTQYFGPGTRLTVL.

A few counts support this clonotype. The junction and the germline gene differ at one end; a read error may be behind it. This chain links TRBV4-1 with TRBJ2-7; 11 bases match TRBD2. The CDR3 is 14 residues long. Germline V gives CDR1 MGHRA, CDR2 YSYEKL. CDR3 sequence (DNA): TGCGCCAGCAGTCAACTAGCGGGGGTTTACGGGCAGTACTTC. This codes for CASSQLAGVYGQYF.

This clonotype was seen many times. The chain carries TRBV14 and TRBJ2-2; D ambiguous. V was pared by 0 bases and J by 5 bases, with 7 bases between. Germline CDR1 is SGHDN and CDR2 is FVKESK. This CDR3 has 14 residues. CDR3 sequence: CASSQDFKTGELFF. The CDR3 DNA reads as TGTGCCAGCAGCCAAGACTTCAAAACCGGGGAGCTGTTTTTT.

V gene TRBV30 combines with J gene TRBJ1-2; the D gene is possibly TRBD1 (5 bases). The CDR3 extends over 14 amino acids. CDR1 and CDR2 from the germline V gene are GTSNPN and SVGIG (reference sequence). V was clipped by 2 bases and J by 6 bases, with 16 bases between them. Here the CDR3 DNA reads TGTGCCTGGAGTCTAGGCAGGATGGACAATGGCTACACCTTC. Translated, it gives CAWSLGRMDNGYTF.

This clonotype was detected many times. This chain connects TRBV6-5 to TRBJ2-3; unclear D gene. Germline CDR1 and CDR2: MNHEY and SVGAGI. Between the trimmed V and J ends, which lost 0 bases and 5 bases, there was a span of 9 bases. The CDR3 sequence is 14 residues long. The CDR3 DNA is TGTGCCAGCAGTTACTCGCCAGGAAGAGATACGCAGTATTTT. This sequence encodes CASSYSPGRDTQYF.

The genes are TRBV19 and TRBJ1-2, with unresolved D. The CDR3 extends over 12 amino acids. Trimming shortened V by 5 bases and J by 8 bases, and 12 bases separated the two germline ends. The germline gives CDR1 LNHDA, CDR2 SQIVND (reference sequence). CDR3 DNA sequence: TGTGCCAGTAGTGAAACGTCGCGAGGCTACACCTTC. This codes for CASSETSRGYTF.